This T cell receptor beta chain is drawn from a study of OX40 agonist ivuxolimab in advanced cancers. The overall study: Clinicians treated patients with ivuxolimab, an agonistic anti-OX40 (CD134) antibody. At 0.01 to 10 mg/kg, ivuxolimab was administered intravenously to patients every 2 weeks. Study findings and constraints: CD4+ and CD8+ T cells in blood underwent clonal expansion by week 6 at 0.1 to 3.0 mg/kg.

Blood draws occurred at baseline, cycle 4 day 1, and cycle 7 day 1. Only in-frame clones appear in the TCRdb table, and some are missing; sequencing was by immunoSEQ multiplex PCR. The sample yields 9,500 to 12,000 clones, roughly 73% seen once. Germline V gives CDR1 SGHTA, CDR2 FQGNSA. V lost 5 bases and J 2 bases, leaving 9 bases between the germline ends. This CDR3 region has 13 residues. This clone rates as medium-sized. The antigen remains unidentified. This material consisted of CD4+ or CD8+ T cells sorted from blood, taken in a trial of the OX40 agonist ivuxolimab. The source of this sequence is an adult with an advanced solid tumor such as melanoma, head and neck, liver or kidney cancer. V usage is TRBV7-2 and J usage is TRBJ2-5; the D is unclear. CDR3 region: CASSVTEQETQYF. The CDR3 DNA is TGTGCCAGCAGCGTAACTGAGCAAGAGACCCAGTACTTC.